This TCR beta chain was recovered during a study of response to subunit inactivated influenza vaccine. The study's findings and limits: The study's authors posited that every seasonal influenza vaccination enlists few new T cells.

To note about this clonotype: Its antigen is not identified.

Germline V gene lookup returns CDR1 MNHNS and CDR2 SASEGT. J gave up 2 bases and V 4 bases, and 3 bases lay outside the gene matches. The CDR3 covers 14 residues. TCRdb reprocessed the RT-PCR reads with MiXCR, giving one entry per CDR3 protein. This sample has under 550,000 distinct CDR3 sequences, with under 8.5% found just once. This specimen was PBMCs from blood, taken approximately 25 months after vaccination. The receptor was isolated from a man in his fifties or sixties who received an inactivated influenza vaccine. V and J are TRBV6-1 and TRBJ2-5, with 8 bases that match TRBD1. The CDR3 DNA sequence: TGTGCCAGCAGTGCACGGACAGGGCAAGAGACCCAGTACTTC. Translating it yields CASSARTGQETQYF.